These T cell receptor beta chains were read from a single sample in a study of CD8+ T cells in alopecia areata. Profiling relied on immunoSEQ multiplex PCR, and the TCRdb table lists in-frame clones only, not all of them. In the table there are some 190,000 clones, under 80% of which are singletons. The sample here was CD4+ T cells sorted from blood, taken at week 49, from a patient treated with tofacitinib. The source is a human donor with alopecia areata. Both conserved end residues are part of each CDR3. The order of the fields is V gene, J gene, D gene, clone size, CDR3 protein, CDR3 DNA. D genes are given only for firm matches. Where a row states a size, it is once, few, many or the class of an expanded clone; other rows omit it.

>TRBV5-6|TRBJ2-1|.|few
CASSLDANEQFF
TGTGCCAGCAGCTTGGATGCTAATGAGCAGTTCTTC
>TRBV25-1|TRBJ1-3|.|.
CASRSRGVSGNTIYF
TGTGCCAGCAGAAGCAGGGGAGTCTCTGGAAACACCATATATTTT
>TRBV25-1|TRBJ1-2|TRBD1|.
CASSFTGEGYTF
TGTGCCAGCAGTTTTACAGGGGAAGGCTACACCTTC
>TRBV28|TRBJ2-6|.|.
CASSFGGTGANVLTF
TGTGCCAGCAGTTTTGGAGGGACTGGGGCCAACGTCCTGACTTTC
>TRBV5-4|TRBJ2-1|TRBD2|.
CASSFGLAGSYNEQFF
TGTGCCAGCAGCTTTGGCCTAGCGGGCTCCTACAATGAGCAGTTCTTC
>TRBV29-1|TRBJ2-1|.|.
CTTKVWNEQFF
TGCACCACCAAGGTTTGGAATGAGCAGTTCTTC
>TRBV2|TRBJ1-5|TRBD1|few
CASSEQRGLNQPQHF
TGTGCCAGCAGTGAACAGAGGGGGCTCAATCAGCCCCAGCATTTT
>TRBV29-1|TRBJ2-5|TRBD1|few
CSAGWGQLQETQYF
TGCAGCGCTGGGTGGGGACAGCTTCAAGAGACCCAGTACTTC
>TRBV6-4|TRBJ2-3|TRBD2|many
CASSGGSGGTDTQYF
TGTGCCAGCAGTGGGGGTAGCGGGGGCACAGATACGCAGTATTTT
>TRBV4-1|TRBJ2-1|.|.
CASSQEGGGPLGEQFF
TGCGCCAGCAGCCAAGAGGGAGGGGGTCCCTTAGGTGAGCAGTTCTTC
>TRBV25-1|TRBJ2-3|.|.
CASSVGAQGTDTQYF
TGTGCCAGCAGTGTGGGGGCACAAGGCACAGATACGCAGTATTTT
>TRBV27|TRBJ2-5|.|.
CASSGASKGETQYF
TGTGCCAGCAGCGGCGCTTCCAAAGGGGAGACCCAGTACTTC
>TRBV5-1|TRBJ2-6|TRBD2|.
CASTPAGVTGANVLTF
TGCGCCAGCACCCCCGCGGGGGTAACTGGGGCCAACGTCCTGACTTTC
>TRBV14|TRBJ1-6|.|once
CASSSYHILNSPLHF
TGTGCCAGCAGCAGTTACCATATCTTGAATTCACCCCTCCACTTT
>TRBV15|TRBJ2-5|TRBD2|.
CATSTGLAGRKETQYF
TGTGCCACCAGCACCGGACTAGCGGGGCGAAAAGAGACCCAGTACTTC
>TRBV29-1|TRBJ1-1|.|.
CSVEVRGLYTEAFF
TGCAGCGTTGAAGTTAGGGGTCTCTACACTGAAGCTTTCTTT
>TRBV29-1|TRBJ1-2|.|few
CSVSRGNYGYTF
TGCAGCGTCTCTCGGGGGAACTATGGCTACACCTTC
>TRBV5-5|TRBJ1-1|TRBD1|.
CASSLAGGQANTEAFF
TGTGCCAGCAGCTTGGCCGGGGGACAGGCAAACACTGAAGCTTTCTTT
>TRBV30|TRBJ2-3|.|.
CAWSVNTDTQYF
TGTGCCTGGAGTGTAAACACAGATACGCAGTATTTT
>TRBV30|TRBJ1-6|TRBD1|.
CAWSITQGTPLHF
TGTGCCTGGAGTATTACACAGGGGACACCCCTCCACTTT
>TRBV6-5|TRBJ1-5|.|.
CACGDFQPQHF
TGTGCTTGCGGGGATTTTCAGCCCCAGCATTTT
>TRBV29-1|TRBJ2-3|TRBD2|few
CSVGLLGTSGGAGSDTQYF
TGCAGCGTTGGATTGTTAGGGACTAGCGGGGGGGCTGGGTCAGATACGCAGTATTTT
>TRBV30|TRBJ1-6|.|few
CAWSRTGRGSPLHF
TGTGCCTGGAGTAGGACCGGTCGGGGTTCACCCCTCCACTTT
>TRBV29-1|TRBJ1-5|.|.
CSVVSGSGNQPQHF
TGCAGCGTTGTATCGGGATCGGGCAATCAGCCCCAGCATTTT
>TRBV11-1|TRBJ2-7|.|.
CASRLTATYEQYF
TGTGCCAGCAGACTGACAGCTACCTACGAGCAGTACTTC
>TRBV7-8|TRBJ2-7|.|.
CASSLRIAGAKTYEQYF
TGTGCCAGCAGCTTACGAATTGCGGGGGCGAAAACCTACGAGCAGTACTTC
>TRBV7-6|TRBJ2-1|.|.
CASSLAGENNEQFF
TGTGCCAGCAGCTTAGCGGGGGAAAACAATGAGCAGTTCTTC
>TRBV11-2|TRBJ1-2|.|.
CASRRLQGTYGYTF
TGTGCCAGCAGGCGATTACAGGGTACCTATGGCTACACCTTC
>TRBV2|TRBJ2-5|.|.
CASSDLGETQYF
TGTGCCAGCAGTGATTTGGGAGAGACCCAGTACTTC
>TRBV29-1|TRBJ1-4|TRBD1|once
CSVAGGRELFF
TGCAGCGTTGCAGGGGGCCGGGAACTGTTTTTT
>TRBV9|TRBJ2-1|.|once
CASSVEEWGPNNEQFF
TGTGCCAGCAGCGTAGAAGAGTGGGGGCCGAACAATGAGCAGTTCTTC
>TRBV9|TRBJ1-2|TRBD1|.
CASTPGTDRGNGGYTF
TGTGCCAGCACCCCGGGGACCGACAGGGGGAACGGTGGCTACACCTTC
>TRBV11-1|TRBJ2-3|.|few
CASSLPGEDTQYF
TGTGCCAGCAGCCTACCGGGAGAAGATACGCAGTATTTT
>TRBV4-1|TRBJ2-1|TRBD2|.
CASSRSGTSGGVNEQFF
TGCGCCAGCAGCCGTTCCGGGACTAGCGGGGGGGTAAATGAGCAGTTCTTC
>TRBV30|TRBJ1-2|.|.
CARGRKDGYTF
TGTGCCCGCGGGAGGAAGGATGGCTACACCTTC
>TRBV7-9|TRBJ1-5|.|.
CASSPRRGQPQHF
TGTGCCAGCAGCCCCCGACGGGGTCAGCCCCAGCATTTT
>TRBV9|TRBJ1-2|.|once
CASSIRDTYPNYGYTF
TGTGCCAGCAGCATTCGGGACACTTATCCTAACTATGGCTACACCTTC
>TRBV6-1|TRBJ2-3|.|few
CASSQQRRSDTQYF
TGTGCCAGCAGTCAACAGAGGCGCTCAGATACGCAGTATTTT
>TRBV29-1|TRBJ2-3|.|once
CSVGRGVKTDTQYF
TGCAGCGTGGGCCGGGGCGTCAAGACAGATACGCAGTATTTT
>TRBV7-9|TRBJ2-5|.|.
CASSRETQYF
TGTGCCAGTAGTCGGGAGACCCAGTACTTC
>TRBV9|TRBJ2-3|.|.
CASSVVTGGRADTQYF
TGTGCCAGCAGCGTAGTGACGGGGGGCCGAGCAGATACGCAGTATTTT
>TRBV2|TRBJ2-3|.|.
CASRAGQRSDTQYF
TGTGCCAGCAGAGCGGGACAGCGATCGGATACGCAGTATTTT
>TRBV18|TRBJ1-2|TRBD1|.
CASSPRTGDGYTF
TGTGCCAGCTCACCACGGACAGGGGATGGCTACACCTTC
>TRBV7-9|TRBJ2-7|TRBD1|.
CASSVGQQRAAYEQYF
TGTGCCAGCAGCGTGGGACAGCAAAGGGCCGCCTACGAGCAGTACTTC
>TRBV29-1|TRBJ1-4|.|few
CSVVSRRSEKLFF
TGCAGCGTTGTTAGTCGGAGGAGTGAAAAACTGTTTTTT
>TRBV2|TRBJ1-2|TRBD1|.
CASSRQGDNGYTF
TGTGCCAGCTCTAGACAGGGGGACAATGGCTACACCTTC
>TRBV13|TRBJ2-1|TRBD2|.
CASSSFSGGANEQFF
TGTGCCAGCAGCTCCTTTAGCGGGGGGGCGAATGAGCAGTTCTTC
>TRBV29-1|TRBJ2-7|.|.
CSVEGRGSPYEQYF
TGCAGCGTTGAGGGCCGGGGCTCCCCCTACGAGCAGTACTTC
>TRBV19|TRBJ1-1|.|.
CASSPTAVNTEAFF
TGTGCCAGTAGTCCTACAGCTGTGAACACTGAAGCTTTCTTT
>TRBV27|TRBJ1-1|.|.
CASRGRVNTEAFF
TGTGCCAGCAGGGGGAGGGTGAACACTGAAGCTTTCTTT
>TRBV20-1|TRBJ2-5|.|.
CSGGAETQYF
TGCAGTGGGGGGGCTGAGACCCAGTACTTC
>TRBV30|TRBJ1-2|TRBD1|.
CAWWTGPNPYGYTF
TGTGCCTGGTGGACAGGGCCTAACCCCTATGGCTACACCTTC
>TRBV2|TRBJ1-2|.|.
CASSETNGYGYTF
TGTGCCAGCAGTGAGACAAACGGCTATGGCTACACCTTC
>TRBV7-2|TRBJ1-1|.|.
CASSSAGLGPNTEAFF
TGTGCCAGCAGCTCTGCAGGTCTTGGCCCGAACACTGAAGCTTTCTTT
>TRBV13|TRBJ1-1|.|.
CASRTGLLAMGPTEAFF
TGTGCCAGCAGAACCGGGCTGCTGGCTATGGGCCCAACTGAAGCTTTCTTT
>TRBV7-8|TRBJ2-6|.|few
CASSSGSGLANVLTF
TGTGCCAGCAGCTCTGGTAGCGGACTGGCCAACGTCCTGACTTTC
>TRBV30|TRBJ1-1|.|.
CASSRQSRPFEAFF
TGTGCCTCGAGTAGACAGTCGAGGCCTTTTGAAGCTTTCTTT
>TRBV11-2|TRBJ2-3|TRBD1|.
CASRQTGTNTQYF
TGTGCCAGCAGACAGACAGGGACAAATACGCAGTATTTT
>TRBV6-5|TRBJ1-5|.|.
CASSPRGVQPQHF
TGTGCCAGCAGTCCCAGGGGTGTTCAGCCCCAGCATTTT